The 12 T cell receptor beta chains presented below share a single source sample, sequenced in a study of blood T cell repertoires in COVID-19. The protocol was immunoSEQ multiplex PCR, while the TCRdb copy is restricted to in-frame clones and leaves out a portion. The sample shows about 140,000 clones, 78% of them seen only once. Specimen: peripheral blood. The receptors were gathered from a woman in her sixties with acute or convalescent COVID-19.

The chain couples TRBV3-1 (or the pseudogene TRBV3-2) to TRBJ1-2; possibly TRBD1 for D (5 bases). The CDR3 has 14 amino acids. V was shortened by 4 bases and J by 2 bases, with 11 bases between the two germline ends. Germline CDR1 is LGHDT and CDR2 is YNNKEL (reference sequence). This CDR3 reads CASSPGRTNYGYTF. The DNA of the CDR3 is TGTGCCAGCAGCCCCGGACGGACAAACTATGGCTACACCTTC.

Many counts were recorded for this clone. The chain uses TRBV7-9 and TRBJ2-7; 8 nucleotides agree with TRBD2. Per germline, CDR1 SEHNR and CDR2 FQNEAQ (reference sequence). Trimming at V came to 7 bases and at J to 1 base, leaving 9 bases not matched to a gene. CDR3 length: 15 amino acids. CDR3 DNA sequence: TGTGCCAGCATCAAAGCGGGAGCCCAGTCCTACGAGCAGTACTTC. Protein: CASIKAGAQSYEQYF.

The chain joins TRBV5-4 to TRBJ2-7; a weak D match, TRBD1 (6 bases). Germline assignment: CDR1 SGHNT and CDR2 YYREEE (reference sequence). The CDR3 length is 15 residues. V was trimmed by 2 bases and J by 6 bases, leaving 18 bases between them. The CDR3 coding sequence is TGTGCCAGCAGCTTCTTAGGGGGTGTCATCGGCGAGCAGTACTTC. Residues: CASSFLGGVIGEQYF. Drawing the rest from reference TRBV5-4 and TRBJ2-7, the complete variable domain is ETGVTQSPTHLIKTRGQQVTLRCSSQSGHNTVSWYQQALGQGPQFIFQYYREEENGRGNFPPRFSGLQFPNYSSELNVNALELDDSALYLCASSFLGGVIGEQYFGPGTRLTVT.

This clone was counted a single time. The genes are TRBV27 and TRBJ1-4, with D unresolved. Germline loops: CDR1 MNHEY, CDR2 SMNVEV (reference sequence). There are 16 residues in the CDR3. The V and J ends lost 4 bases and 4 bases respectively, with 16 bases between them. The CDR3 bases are TGTGCCAGCAGTTCCCTTGGTGGGAGCTATAATGAAAAACTGTTTTTT. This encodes CASSSLGGSYNEKLFF.

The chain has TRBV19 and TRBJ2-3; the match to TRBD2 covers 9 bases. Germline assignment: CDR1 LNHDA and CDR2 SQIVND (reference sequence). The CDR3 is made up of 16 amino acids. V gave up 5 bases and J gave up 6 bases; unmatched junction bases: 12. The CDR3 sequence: CASSSRLAALMDTQYF. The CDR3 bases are TGTGCCAGTAGTTCCAGACTAGCGGCCTTAATGGATACGCAGTATTTT. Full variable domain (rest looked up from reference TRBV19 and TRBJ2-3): DGGITQSPKYLFRKEGQNVTLSCEQNLNHDAMYWYRQDPGQGLRLIYYSQIVNDFQKGDIAEGYSVSREKKESFPLTVTSAQKNPTAFYLCASSSRLAALMDTQYFGPGTRLTVL.

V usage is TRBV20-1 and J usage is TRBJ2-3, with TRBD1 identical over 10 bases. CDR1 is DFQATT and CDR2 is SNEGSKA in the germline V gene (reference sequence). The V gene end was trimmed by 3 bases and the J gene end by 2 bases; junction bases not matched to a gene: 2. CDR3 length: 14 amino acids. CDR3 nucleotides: TGCAGTGCTAGTAGACAGGGGGCCACAGATACGCAGTATTTT. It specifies CSASRQGATDTQYF.

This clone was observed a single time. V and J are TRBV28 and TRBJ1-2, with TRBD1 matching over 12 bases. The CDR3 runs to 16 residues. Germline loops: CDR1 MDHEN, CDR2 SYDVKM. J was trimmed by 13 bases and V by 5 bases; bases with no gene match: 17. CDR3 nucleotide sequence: TGTGCCAGCAGTAAGGGATCCGGGACAGGGGGCGCTGTGTCCACCTTC. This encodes CASSKGSGTGGAVSTF.

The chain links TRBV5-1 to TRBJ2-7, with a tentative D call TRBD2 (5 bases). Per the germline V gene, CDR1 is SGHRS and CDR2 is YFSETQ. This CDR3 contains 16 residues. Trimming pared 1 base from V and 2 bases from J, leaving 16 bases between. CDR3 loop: CASSLTSDPAAYEQYF. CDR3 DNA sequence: TGCGCCAGCAGCTTGACCTCGGACCCAGCGGCCTACGAGCAGTACTTC.

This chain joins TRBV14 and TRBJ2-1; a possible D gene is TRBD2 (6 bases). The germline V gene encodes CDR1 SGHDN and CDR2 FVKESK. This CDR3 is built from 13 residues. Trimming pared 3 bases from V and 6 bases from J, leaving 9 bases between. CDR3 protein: CASSQTRINEQFF. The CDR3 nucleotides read TGTGCCAGCAGCCAGACTAGGATCAATGAGCAGTTCTTC.

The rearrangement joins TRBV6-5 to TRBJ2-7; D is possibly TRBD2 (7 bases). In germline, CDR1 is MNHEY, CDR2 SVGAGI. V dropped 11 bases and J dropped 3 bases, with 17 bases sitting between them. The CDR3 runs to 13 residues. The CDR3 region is CAAGGGGGYEQYF. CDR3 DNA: TGTGCCGCAGGAGGGGGAGGGGGCTACGAGCAGTACTTC.

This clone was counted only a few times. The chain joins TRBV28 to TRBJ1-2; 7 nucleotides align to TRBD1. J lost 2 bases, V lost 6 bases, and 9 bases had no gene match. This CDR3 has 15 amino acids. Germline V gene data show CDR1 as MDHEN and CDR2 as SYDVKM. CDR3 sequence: CASSLIGGSNYGYTF. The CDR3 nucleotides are TGTGCCAGCAGCCTAATAGGGGGCTCAAACTATGGCTACACCTTC.

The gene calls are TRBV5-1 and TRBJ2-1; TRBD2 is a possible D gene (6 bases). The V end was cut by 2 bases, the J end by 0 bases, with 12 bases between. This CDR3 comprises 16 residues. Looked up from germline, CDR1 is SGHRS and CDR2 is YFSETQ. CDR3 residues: CASSFAGAGSYNEQFF. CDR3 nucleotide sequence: TGCGCCAGCAGCTTTGCTGGAGCGGGCTCCTACAATGAGCAGTTCTTC.